Following are 13 T cell receptor beta chains from one sample sequenced in a study of OX40 agonist ivuxolimab in advanced cancers. Assay: immunoSEQ multiplex PCR; the TCRdb copy retains only in-frame clones and omits some. The data hold about 46,000 clones, with 70% to 85% observed a single time. The sample here was CD4+ or CD8+ T cells sorted from blood, taken in a trial of the OX40 agonist ivuxolimab. The receptors here all came from an adult with an advanced solid tumor such as melanoma, head and neck, liver or kidney cancer.

The V gene is TRBV19, the J gene TRBJ2-3; 8 nucleotides match TRBD2. Germline lookup yields CDR1 LNHDA and CDR2 SQIVND (reference sequence). The CDR3 is 14 amino acids. Trimming cost V 3 bases and J 6 bases; bases outside gene matches: 5. For the CDR3, the DNA is TGTGCCAGTAGTATCGGGGGGGCACGGGATACGCAGTATTTT. This codes for CASSIGGARDTQYF.

As concerns this clone: Lacking the conserved final phenylalanine or tryptophan, this CDR3 likely reflects a read error. This chain uses TRBV5-1 with TRBJ1-2, with D unresolved. Trimming cost V 0 bases and J 0 bases, with 9 bases left between them. The CDR3 runs 15 residues. Germline V CDR1 and CDR2: SGHRS, YFSETQ. The CDR3 here is CASSLVTPANYGYTL. As DNA, the CDR3 is TGCGCCAGCAGCTTGGTGACTCCAGCTAACTATGGCTACACCCTC.

This clone has just a few counts. The J gene is TRBJ2-1, the V gene TRBV29-1, with TRBD1 matching over 8 bases. This CDR3 has 17 amino acids. Losses at the gene ends were 3 bases for V and 1 base for J; bases not matched to a gene: 11. CDR1 and CDR2 (germline): SQVTM, ANQGSEA. The CDR3 DNA sequence: TGCAGCGTTGACCTCCGCCCCCAGGGGGCGTCCTACAATGAGCAGTTCTTC. Protein product: CSVDLRPQGASYNEQFF.

The J gene is TRBJ2-7, the V gene TRBV2; no clear D gene. Trimming left V 2 bases short and J 7 bases short, with 18 bases between. The CDR3 has 15 residues. CDR1 is SNHLY and CDR2 is FYNNEI in the germline V gene. The CDR3 nucleotides read TGTGCCAGCAGTGAAATTCAGACCTTCTTGGGGGAGCAGTACTTC. This encodes CASSEIQTFLGEQYF.

The chain recombines TRBV30 with TRBJ1-6, with D maybe TRBD1 (6 bases). The CDR3 consists of 14 residues. V lost 0 bases and J lost 10, with 13 bases in between. From germline, CDR1 is GTSNPN and CDR2 SVGIG (reference sequence). CDR3 residues: CAWSVRPGVSPLHF. The CDR3 coding sequence is TGTGCCTGGAGTGTAAGGCCAGGGGTATCACCCCTCCACTTT.

This sequence joins TRBV5-1 and TRBJ1-2; possible D gene TRBD1, 6 bases. Trimming cost V 0 bases and J 8 bases, with 20 bases left between them. Germline CDR1 reads SGHRS; CDR2 reads YFSETQ. The CDR3 has 16 amino acids. The CDR3, as DNA: TGCGCCAGCAGCTTGGGCGGAACACAGGGAAGTTTGGGCTACACCTTC. This translates into CASSLGGTQGSLGYTF.

This clone was recorded once. The chain employs TRBV11-2 and TRBJ1-2; TRBD1 agrees at 8 bases. The CDR3 has 13 residues. In germline, CDR1 is SGHAT, CDR2 FQNNGV. V shed 3 bases, J shed 7 bases, and the junction held 4 bases outside the gene matches. CDR3 in amino acids: CASSFGQGGGYTF. The CDR3 region has the DNA TGTGCCAGCAGCTTTGGACAGGGCGGTGGCTACACCTTC.

The V call is TRBV6-1, the J call TRBJ1-5; 7 bases are shared with TRBD1. The germline V gene has CDR1 MNHNS and CDR2 SASEGT. V trimming: 0 bases; J trimming: 3 bases; junction bases outside the gene matches: 11. This CDR3 spans 18 amino acids. The CDR3 spells CASSEAPTGPWSNQPQHF. Here the CDR3 DNA reads TGTGCCAGCAGTGAAGCACCGACAGGGCCTTGGTCCAATCAGCCCCAGCATTTT.

This chain uses TRBV11-2 with TRBJ2-2, with a weak D call TRBD2 (6 bases). V dropped 6 bases and J dropped 3 bases, with 20 bases sitting between them. The germline CDR1 and CDR2 sequences are SGHAT and FQNNGV. CDR3 size: 17 residues. CDR3 protein: CASSTGRLEADTGELFF. In DNA form, the CDR3 reads TGTGCCAGCAGTACGGGGCGACTAGAGGCAGACACCGGGGAGCTGTTTTTT. The full variable domain, rest sourced from reference TRBV11-2 and TRBJ2-2, is EAGVAQSPRYKIIEKRQSVAFWCNPISGHATLYWYQQILGQGPKLLIQFQNNGVVDDSQLPKDRFSAERLKGVDSTLKIQPAKLEDSAVYLCASSTGRLEADTGELFFGEGSRLTVL.

J is TRBJ2-3 and V is TRBV7-2; TRBD2 matches at 7 bases. The V segment lost 5 bases and the J segment 2 bases; nucleotides outside the gene matches: 10. This CDR3 contains 16 residues. Germline lookup yields CDR1 SGHTA and CDR2 FQGNSA. CDR3 DNA sequence: TGTGCCAGCAGCCCTAAGCTGGGGGGGTACACAGATACGCAGTATTTT. Its protein product is CASSPKLGGYTDTQYF.

This chain uses TRBV11-2 with TRBJ2-4, with 8 bases matching TRBD2. CDR3 length equals 19 residues. The V gene end was trimmed by 4 bases and the J gene end by 0 bases; junction bases not matched to a gene: 14. Per the germline V gene, CDR1 is SGHAT and CDR2 is FQNNGV. The CDR3 DNA follows: TGTGCCAGCAGCTACGGGGGGGGTACATTGGGACTAGCCAAAAACATTCAGTACTTC. It translates to CASSYGGGTLGLAKNIQYF.

V usage is TRBV5-1 and J usage is TRBJ2-1; tentative D call: TRBD2 (5 bases). The germline V gene has CDR1 SGHRS and CDR2 YFSETQ. The CDR3 is 15 residues long. V gave up 1 base and J gave up 6 bases, with 14 bases separating them. For the CDR3, the DNA is TGCGCCAGCAGCTTGACAGTGAGAGGGTCCAATGAGCAGTTCTTC. Protein sequence: CASSLTVRGSNEQFF.

This clone was observed a handful of times. This chain connects TRBV9 to TRBJ2-3, with D hard to call. Per the germline V gene, CDR1 is SGDLS and CDR2 is YYNGEE. V was pared by 1 base and J by 0 bases, with 6 bases between. The CDR3 is 14 amino acids. CDR3 in amino acids: CASSVLGSTDTQYF. CDR3 coding DNA: TGTGCCAGCAGCGTATTGGGCAGCACAGATACGCAGTATTTT.